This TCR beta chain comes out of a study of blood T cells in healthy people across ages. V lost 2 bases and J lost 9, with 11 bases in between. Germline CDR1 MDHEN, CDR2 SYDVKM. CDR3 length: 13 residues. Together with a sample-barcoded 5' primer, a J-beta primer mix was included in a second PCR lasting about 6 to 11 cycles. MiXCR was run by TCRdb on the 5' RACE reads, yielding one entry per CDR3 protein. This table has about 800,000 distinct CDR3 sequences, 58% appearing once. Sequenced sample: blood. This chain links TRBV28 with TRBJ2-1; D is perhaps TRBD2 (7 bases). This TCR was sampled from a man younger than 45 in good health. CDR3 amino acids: CASSLGGASEQFF. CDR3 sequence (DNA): TGTGCCAGCAGTTTAGGGGGGGCCAGTGAGCAGTTCTTC. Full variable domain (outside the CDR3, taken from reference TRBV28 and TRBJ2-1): DVKVTQSSRYLVKRTGEKVFLECVQDMDHENMFWYRQDPGLGLRLIYFSYDVKMKEKGDIPEGYSVSREKKERFSLILESASTNQTSMYLCASSLGGASEQFFGPGTRLTVL.